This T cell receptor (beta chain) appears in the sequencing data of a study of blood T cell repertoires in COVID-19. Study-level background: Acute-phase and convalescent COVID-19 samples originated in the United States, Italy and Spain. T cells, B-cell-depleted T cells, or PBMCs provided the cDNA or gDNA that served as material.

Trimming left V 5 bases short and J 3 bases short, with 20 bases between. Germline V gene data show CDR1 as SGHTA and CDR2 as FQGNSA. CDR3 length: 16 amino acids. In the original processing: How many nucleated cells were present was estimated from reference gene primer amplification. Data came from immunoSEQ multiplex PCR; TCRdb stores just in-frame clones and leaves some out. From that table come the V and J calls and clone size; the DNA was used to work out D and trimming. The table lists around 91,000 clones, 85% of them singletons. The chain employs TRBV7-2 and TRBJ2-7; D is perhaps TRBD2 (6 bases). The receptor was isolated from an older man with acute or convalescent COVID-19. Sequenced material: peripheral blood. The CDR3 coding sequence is TGTGCCAGCAGCGGAGGGATGAGGGGAGGCAGCTACGAGCAGTACTTC. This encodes CASSGGMRGGSYEQYF. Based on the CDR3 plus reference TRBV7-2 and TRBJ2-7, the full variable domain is GAGVSQSPSNKVTEKGKDVELRCDPISGHTALYWYRQSLGQGLEFLIYFQGNSAPDKSGLPSDRFSAERTGGSVSTLTIQRTQQEDSAVYLCASSGGMRGGSYEQYFGPGTRLTVT.